This T cell receptor beta chain was retrieved from a study of control samples from healthy donors and cancer patients. The CDR3 runs to 15 residues. The V gene end was trimmed by 6 bases and the J gene end by 3 bases; junction bases not matched to a gene: 7. Germline CDR1 is MNHEY and CDR2 is SVGAGI. The method was immunoSEQ multiplex PCR; TCRdb's version includes in-frame clones alone and lacks a portion of them. The repertoire holds roughly 160,000 clones, with 90% to 95% as singletons. The specimen sequenced was PBMCs. This sequence joins TRBV6-5 and TRBJ1-5; the match to TRBD1 covers 8 bases. The receptor comes from a man in his 60s with colorectal cancer. The CDR3, as DNA: TGTGCCAGCAGATTTGGGACAGGCTCCAATCAGCCCCAGCATTTT. Protein: CASRFGTGSNQPQHF.